This entry concerns a single TCR beta chain. This clonotype has only a few counts. Which antigen it targets is not known. Relative to the germline gene, one junction end is altered; a read error may explain this. The donors were six healthy women who made up three monozygous twin pairs. All three twin pairs had been raised together and were thought likely to have encountered the same vaccines and infectious agents. RNA was isolated from peripheral blood mononuclear cells and used to prepare TCR cDNA libraries. The record originates from a study of identical twins' blood T cells (dated by TCRdb to the early 2010s). Context from the whole study: Around 50 million Illumina reads were obtained across around twelve libraries, comprising six alpha-chain and six beta-chain libraries. Using next-generation sequencing, the study compared the TCR alpha and beta chain repertoires of three pairs of monozygous twins to assess how genetics influences repertoire formation. Overall study results and their limits: The number of shared CDR3 clonotypes between two donors was mainly determined by the product of their cloneset sizes, and twins did not clearly deviate from this trend. The study stated that the proposed role of the TCRalpha J segment in MHC recognition during thymic selection needs to be validated by independent studies. V gene usage, even among non-selected out-of-frame TCRbeta clonotypes, was reported to be markedly more similar within twin pairs than between unrelated donors. Among the most abundant TCRbeta clonotypes, each donor shared more CDR3 sequences with her twin than with unrelated donors. Because the twins were reared together, environmental influences could not be excluded as an explanation for twin similarity.

Library prep was done by 5' RACE. The reads were generated on an Illumina Genome Analyzer IIx. RNA-based TCR cDNA libraries were prepared by a previously described protocol with several modifications. To prevent cross-contamination, sample-specific barcodes were added to both ends of each TCR cDNA library during cDNA synthesis and amplification. The study's own analysis went as follows. Each individual had between about 85,000 and nearly 500,000 identified clonotypes, and each library contained roughly 2 to 3.6 million CDR3-containing reads. After reads with improper barcode index combinations were thrown out, a cloneset for each library was built using the MiTCR software. While assembling CDR3 clonotypes, MiTCR corrected PCR and sequencing errors and either filtered or rescued low-quality reads. Artificial out-of-frame clonotypes were mapped to in-frame sequences, with one indel allowed in the CDR3, and then removed. Similarity in V and J gene usage between donors was calculated as the Jensen-Shannon divergence divided by the mean entropy. TCRdb itself trimmed the public reads at Q25 with fastp, ran MiXCR and retained productive beta chains. Rows matching on CDR3 protein sequence are summarized as one entry with the most common DNA and genes. TCRdb's processing, not the study's, gives the V and J calls here. The sample table contains about 370,000 distinct CDR3 sequences; only one count was recorded for about 28% of them. The ten largest clones add up to about 6% of the sample.

Sequences LGHDT (CDR1) and YNNKEL (CDR2) are obtained from the germline V gene (reference sequence). Including the terminal cysteine and phenylalanine, the CDR3 comprises 17 residues. Left in the record is the CDR3 DNA by itself, 51 bases read in frame from the first base. Sample: PBMCs. The TCR sequence derives from a woman between 18 and 55 years old in good health. The chain is assembled from TRBV3-1 and TRBJ1-3; the D gene lacks a confident call. This receptor has the CDR3 CASSQENRLSSGNTTYF. The DNA sequence is given as TGTGCCAGCAGCCAAGAGAACAGACTAAGCTCTGGAAACACCACATATTTT.